This is a list of T cell receptor beta chains from one sample in a study of T cells after posttransplantation cyclophosphamide. The repertoire was sequenced with immunoSEQ multiplex PCR; TCRdb's copy has only in-frame clones and lacks some. The table records about 31,000 clones, roughly nine tenths of them present only once. Sequenced: naive CD4+ T cells sorted from blood. Receptors originate from a young man in good health and a related stem cell transplant donor. Both conserved end residues are part of each CDR3. D genes are given only for firm matches. Not all rows give a size; the values are once, few, many and, for expanded clones, a class.

D gene | clone size | J gene | V gene | CDR3 protein | CDR3 DNA
NA | NA | TRBJ1-1 | TRBV29-1 | CSVRRGRNTEAFF | TGCAGCGTCCGGCGGGGGCGGAACACTGAAGCTTTCTTT
NA | NA | TRBJ1-1 | TRBV6-1 | CASSRGKGPLAEAFF | TGTGCCAGCAGCCGGGGGAAGGGGCCCCTGGCTGAAGCTTTCTTT
NA | NA | TRBJ1-5 | TRBV19 | CASSRRRGSNQPQHF | TGTGCCAGTAGTCGTCGTCGGGGGAGCAATCAGCCCCAGCATTTT
TRBD2 | NA | TRBJ2-3 | TRBV4-3 | CASSQGLNSGGEGDTQYF | TGCGCCAGCAGCCAAGGCCTCAATAGCGGGGGGGAAGGAGATACGCAGTATTTT
NA | NA | TRBJ2-5 | TRBV10-3 | CAISVDKGAAQYF | TGTGCCATCAGTGTAGACAAAGGGGCGGCCCAGTACTTC
TRBD1 | NA | TRBJ2-7 | TRBV27 | CASSPGQGISYEQYF | TGTGCCAGCAGTCCCGGACAGGGGATCTCCTACGAGCAGTACTTC
TRBD1 | NA | TRBJ1-6 | TRBV6-5 | CTSSTGQGANSPLHF | TGTACCAGCAGCACTGGACAGGGGGCTAATTCACCCCTCCACTTT
TRBD1 | once | TRBJ1-2 | TRBV29-1 | CSAGWKGTDYGYTF | TGCAGCGCAGGGTGGAAGGGGACAGATTATGGCTACACCTTC
NA | once | TRBJ1-1 | TRBV28 | CASKRRDTEAFF | TGTGCCAGCAAGCGTCGGGACACTGAAGCTTTCTTT
NA | once | TRBJ1-1 | TRBV2 | CASSEKRGLTEAFF | TGTGCCAGCAGTGAAAAAAGGGGTTTAACTGAAGCTTTCTTT
NA | NA | TRBJ2-3 | TRBV5-5 | CASSFGHQYRITDTQYF | TGTGCCAGCAGCTTTGGGCATCAGTATCGAATCACAGATACGCAGTATTTT
TRBD2 | NA | TRBJ2-1 | TRBV9 | CASSPIGAGGTYNEQFF | TGTGCCAGCAGCCCTATCGGGGCGGGGGGGACTTACAATGAGCAGTTCTTC
NA | NA | TRBJ2-3 | TRBV7-2 | CASSFPGVTQYF | TGTGCCAGCAGCTTTCCAGGGGTAACGCAGTATTTT
NA | NA | TRBJ2-2 | TRBV9 | CASSVGQGGSNTGELFF | TGTGCCAGCAGCGTCGGACAGGGAGGGTCAAACACCGGGGAGCTGTTTTTT
NA | NA | TRBJ1-1 | TRBV2 | CASSYRESNTEAFF | TGTGCCAGCAGTTACAGGGAATCGAACACTGAAGCTTTCTTT
NA | NA | TRBJ2-3 | TRBV7-9 | CASSLSPPGWGGPDTQYF | TGTGCCAGCAGCTTAAGTCCCCCCGGGTGGGGGGGCCCAGATACGCAGTATTTT